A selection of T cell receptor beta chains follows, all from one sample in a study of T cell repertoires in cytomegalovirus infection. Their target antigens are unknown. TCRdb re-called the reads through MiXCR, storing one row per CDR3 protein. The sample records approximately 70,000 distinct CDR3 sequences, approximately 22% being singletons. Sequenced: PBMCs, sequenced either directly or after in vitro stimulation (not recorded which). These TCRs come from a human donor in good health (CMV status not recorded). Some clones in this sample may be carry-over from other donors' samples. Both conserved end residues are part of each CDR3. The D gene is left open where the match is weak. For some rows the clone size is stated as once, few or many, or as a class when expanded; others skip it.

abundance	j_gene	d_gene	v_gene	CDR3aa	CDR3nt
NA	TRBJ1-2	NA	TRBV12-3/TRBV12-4	CASSSQQGSYGYTF	TGTGCCAGCAGTTCGCAACAGGGATCCTATGGCTACACCTTC
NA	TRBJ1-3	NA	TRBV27	CASSLGGAGNTIYF	TGTGCCAGCAGTTTGGGGGGAGCCGGAAACACCATATATTTT
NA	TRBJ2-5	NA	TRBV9	CASSSVNQETQYF	TGTGCCAGCAGCTCTGTCAACCAAGAGACCCAGTACTTC
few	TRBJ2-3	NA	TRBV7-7	CASSPDGDTDTQYF	TGTGCCAGCAGCCCTGACGGTGATACAGATACGCAGTATTTT
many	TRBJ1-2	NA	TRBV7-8	CASSLTDKSYGYTF	TGTGCCAGCAGCCTAACGGACAAGAGCTATGGCTACACCTTC
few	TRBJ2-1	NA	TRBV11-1	CASSLIPPTTGEQFF	TGTGCCAGCAGCTTAATCCCGCCGACGACCGGTGAGCAGTTCTTC
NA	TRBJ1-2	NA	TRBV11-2	CASSLDPYGYTF	TGTGCCAGCAGCTTAGACCCGTATGGCTACACCTTC
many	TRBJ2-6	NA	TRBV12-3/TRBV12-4	CASIPGVYSGANVLTF	TGTGCCAGCATTCCTGGGGTGTACTCTGGGGCCAACGTCCTGACTTTC
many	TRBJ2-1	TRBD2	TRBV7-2	CASSLTRASGSREQFF	TGTGCCAGCAGCTTGACCCGGGCTAGCGGGAGTAGAGAGCAGTTCTTC
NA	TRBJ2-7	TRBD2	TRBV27	CASSSGSSGAYEQYF	TGTGCCAGCAGTTCAGGTTCTAGCGGGGCCTACGAGCAGTACTTC
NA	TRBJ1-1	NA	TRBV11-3	CASSWMNTEAFF	TGTGCCAGCAGCTGGATGAACACTGAAGCTTTCTTT
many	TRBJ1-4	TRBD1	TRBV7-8	CASSSWDSLEKLFF	TGTGCCAGCAGCTCATGGGACAGTTTGGAAAAACTGTTTTTT
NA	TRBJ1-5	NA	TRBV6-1	CASSEWAVGGQPQHF	TGTGCCAGCAGTGAATGGGCGGTTGGTGGTCAGCCCCAGCATTTT
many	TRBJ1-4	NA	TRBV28	CASSPLTLRGAGGGEKLFF	TGTGCCAGCAGTCCTTTGACACTTAGAGGAGCGGGGGGCGGTGAAAAACTGTTTTTT
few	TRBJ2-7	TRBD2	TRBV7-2	CASSFSGLSSYEQYF	TGTGCCAGCAGCTTTAGCGGGCTTAGCTCCTACGAGCAGTACTTC
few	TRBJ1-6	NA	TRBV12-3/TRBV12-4	CASSLSGNNSPLHF	TGTGCCAGCAGTTTATCTGGTAATAATTCACCCCTCCACTTT
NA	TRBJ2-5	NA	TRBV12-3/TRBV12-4	CASSLEGSQETQYF	TGTGCCAGCAGTTTAGAGGGGAGCCAAGAGACCCAGTACTTC
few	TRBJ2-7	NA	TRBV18	CASSPPSRPYEQYF	TGTGCCAGCTCACCACCGTCCAGACCCTACGAGCAGTACTTC
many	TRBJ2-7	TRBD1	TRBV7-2	CASSLGWDSSYEQYF	TGTGCCAGCAGCTTAGGATGGGACAGCTCCTACGAGCAGTACTTC
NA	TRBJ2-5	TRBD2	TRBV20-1	CSATLGGGATQYF	TGCAGTGCTACTCTCGGCGGGGGAGCGACCCAGTACTTC
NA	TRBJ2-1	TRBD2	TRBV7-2	CASLSGAFLNEQFF	TGTGCCAGCCTGAGCGGGGCATTCCTCAATGAGCAGTTCTTC
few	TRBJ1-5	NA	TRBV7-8	CASSLVGIGSNQPQHF	TGTGCCAGCAGCTTAGTGGGGATCGGTAGCAATCAGCCCCAGCATTTT
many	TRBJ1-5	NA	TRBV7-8	CASSFLQGRNQPQHF	TGTGCCAGCAGCTTTTTACAGGGACGCAATCAGCCCCAGCATTTT
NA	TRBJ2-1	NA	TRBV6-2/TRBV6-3	CASSGSRPTYNEQFF	TGTGCCAGCAGCGGGTCCAGGCCAACCTACAATGAGCAGTTCTTC
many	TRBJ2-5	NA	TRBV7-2	CASSLSPHTMRGETQYF	TGTGCCAGCAGCTTATCGCCCCATACGATGAGGGGAGAGACCCAGTACTTC
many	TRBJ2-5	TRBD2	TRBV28	CASSPQREAKTQYF	TGTGCCAGCAGTCCTCAGCGGGAGGCGAAGACCCAGTACTTC
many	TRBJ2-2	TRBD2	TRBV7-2	CASRHDSGRASTGELFF	TGTGCCAGCAGACACGATAGCGGGAGGGCCAGCACCGGGGAGCTGTTTTTT
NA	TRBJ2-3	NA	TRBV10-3	CAISDLVGGLATDTQYF	TGTGCCATCAGTGATCTAGTGGGGGGACTCGCCACAGATACGCAGTATTTT
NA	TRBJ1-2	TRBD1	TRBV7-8	CASSRAGGSNYGYTF	TGTGCCAGCAGCCGAGCAGGGGGTTCTAACTATGGCTACACCTTC
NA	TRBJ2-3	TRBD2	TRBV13	CASRYSGMGTDTQYF	TGTGCCAGCAGATATAGCGGGATGGGCACAGATACGCAGTATTTT